What follows are 13 T cell receptor beta chains derived from one specimen sequenced in a study of CD8+CD57+ T cells in acquired aplastic anemia. For sequencing, patients were chosen who had shown expansion of CD8+CD57+ cells by flow cytometry. CDR3 and TCR beta VDJ profiling relied on genomic DNA as the template. TCRdb reanalysed the reads using MiXCR and keeps one entry per CDR3 protein. Of about 40,000 distinct CDR3 sequences in the sample, less than 65% were seen once. The sample consisted of sorted CD4+, CD8+, or CD8+CD57+ T cells (not recorded which) from PBMCs. These receptors came from a human donor with aplastic anemia.

This chain joins TRBV20-1 and TRBJ1-2, with D hard to call. CDR1 and CDR2 from the germline V gene are DFQATT and SNEGSKA (reference sequence). The CDR3 is 11 residues long. The germline V and J ends were trimmed by 2 bases and 8 bases, with 9 bases remaining between them. The DNA of the CDR3 is TGCAGTGCTAGAAGCGGCACCGGCTACACCTTC. It specifies CSARSGTGYTF.

The chain couples TRBV10-2 to TRBJ1-3; 7 positions agree with TRBD1. The CDR3 has 16 amino acids. Germline lookup yields CDR1 WSHSY and CDR2 SAAADI. V was clipped by 5 bases and J by 0 bases; unmatched bases: 7. The DNA for the CDR3 is TGCGCCAGCAGTAGGGACAGTCCCCACTCTGGAAACACCATATATTTT. Translated, it gives CASSRDSPHSGNTIYF.

CDR3 sequence: CASSYSLGETQYF. The CDR3 nucleotides read TGTGCCAGCAGCTACTCGCTTGGTGAGACCCAGTACTTC. The V call is TRBV7-9, the J call TRBJ2-5; D is uncertain. Per germline, CDR1 SEHNR and CDR2 FQNEAQ (reference sequence). The germline V and J ends were trimmed by 4 bases and 5 bases, with 11 bases remaining between them. The CDR3 sequence is 13 residues long.

The J gene is TRBJ1-5, the V gene TRBV15; D is ambiguous. V dropped 0 bases and J dropped 3 bases, with 15 bases sitting between them. The CDR3 has 17 residues. Germline V gene lookup returns CDR1 LNHNV and CDR2 YYDKDF (reference sequence). The CDR3 sequence is CATSREIASPFNQPQHF. The CDR3 DNA reads as TGTGCCACCAGCAGAGAAATTGCCAGCCCTTTCAATCAGCCCCAGCATTTT. Together with reference TRBV15 and TRBJ1-5, the CDR3 gives the full variable domain: DAMVIQNPRYQVTQFGKPVTLSCSQTLNHNVMYWYQQKSSQAPKLLFHYYDKDFNNEADTPDNFQSRRPNTSFCFLDIRSPGLGDTAMYLCATSREIASPFNQPQHFGDGTRLSIL.

The rearrangement uses TRBV24-1 and TRBJ1-2; D is possibly TRBD1 (6 bases). Trimming removed 5 bases at V and 4 bases at J, with 13 bases between. The CDR3 runs to 14 residues. Germline assignment: CDR1 KGHDR and CDR2 SFDVKD. The CDR3 region has the DNA TGTGCCACCAGTGTTGGTTCGGACAGCTATGGCTACACCTTC. This codes for CATSVGSDSYGYTF.

Worth noting for this clonotype: A clone one base away is much larger, so this may be a read error. V and J are TRBV11-1 and TRBJ2-1; TRBD2 aligns across 15 bases. Germline-derived CDR1 and CDR2 are SGHAT and FQDESV (reference sequence). The CDR3 contains 19 residues. Trimming took 1 base from V and 2 from J; bases not matched to a gene: 6. In DNA form, the CDR3 reads TGTGCCAGCAGCTTAGGGACTAGCGGGGGGGCCCGTACCTACAATGAGCAGTTCTTC. This encodes CASSLGTSGGARTYNEQFF.

The gene calls are TRBV10-3 and TRBJ1-2; 12 bases map to TRBD1. V shed 10 bases, J shed 6 bases, and the junction held 12 bases outside the gene matches. The CDR3 totals 15 residues. CDR1 is ENHRY, CDR2 SYGVKD, per germline. Here the CDR3 DNA reads TGTGCCAGCAGCGCCGGGACAGGGGGCAACAATGGCTACACCTTC. Its translation: CASSAGTGGNNGYTF.

The chain couples TRBV12-3 or TRBV12-4 to TRBJ1-1; 12 nucleotides line up with TRBD1. Trimming cost V 8 bases and J 3 bases; bases outside gene matches: 19. The CDR3 length is 19 residues. This CDR3 is CASGTTRDRGRPLDTEAFF. The CDR3 nucleotides read TGTGCCAGCGGTACCACCCGGGACAGGGGGCGACCTTTGGACACTGAAGCTTTCTTT.

This clonotype was seen ten or more times. The chain joins TRBV11-2 to TRBJ2-7; D ambiguous. The V end lost 4 bases, the J end lost 3 bases, and 19 bases lay between the germline ends. The CDR3 extends over 16 amino acids. Germline V gene lookup returns CDR1 SGHAT and CDR2 FQNNGV. The CDR3 sequence is CASSSPPVGSVYEQYF. In DNA, the CDR3 is TGTGCCAGCAGCTCCCCCCCCGTCGGGTCCGTCTACGAGCAGTACTTC.

This chain uses TRBV11-1 with TRBJ1-5; D uncertain. Trimming left V 1 base short and J 0 bases short, with 13 bases between. Germline V gene data show CDR1 as SGHAT and CDR2 as FQDESV (reference sequence). The CDR3 extends over 17 amino acids. CDR3 residues: CASSLGWALCSNQPQHF. The CDR3 DNA is TGTGCCAGCAGCTTAGGGTGGGCACTGTGTAGCAATCAGCCCCAGCATTTT.

This clonotype was observed a few times. The rearrangement uses TRBV19 and TRBJ2-7; a weak D match, TRBD1 (5 bases). The CDR3 sequence is 13 residues long. Trimming shortened V by 5 bases and J by 5 bases, and 13 bases separated the two germline ends. In germline, CDR1 is LNHDA, CDR2 SQIVND (reference sequence). The CDR3 region has the DNA TGTGCCAGTAGTGAAACGCCAGGGAACGAGCAGTACTTC. This gives the protein CASSETPGNEQYF. Full variable domain (outside the CDR3, taken from reference TRBV19 and TRBJ2-7): DGGITQSPKYLFRKEGQNVTLSCEQNLNHDAMYWYRQDPGQGLRLIYYSQIVNDFQKGDIAEGYSVSREKKESFPLTVTSAQKNPTAFYLCASSETPGNEQYFGPGTRLTVT.

The chain links TRBV15 to TRBJ1-2; D not certain. The CDR3 covers 16 residues. Germline V gene sequence: CDR1 LNHNV, CDR2 YYDKDF (reference sequence). Deletions cut 1 base from V and 2 bases from J, with 14 bases between. In nucleotides, the CDR3 is TGTGCCACCAGCAGAGTAGCGGGAGGTTGGAACTATGGCTACACCTTC. It translates to CATSRVAGGWNYGYTF.

The chain links TRBV5-1 to TRBJ1-4; 7 positions agree with TRBD1. CDR3 length: 14 amino acids. Trimming at V came to 5 bases and at J to 7 bases, leaving 8 bases not matched to a gene. Looked up from germline, CDR1 is SGHRS and CDR2 is YFSETQ. The CDR3 loop reads CASRRQGTGEKLFF. The CDR3 bases are TGCGCCAGCAGGAGACAGGGTACGGGTGAAAAACTGTTTTTT.